One TCR beta chain is described in this entry. The method was immunoSEQ multiplex PCR; TCRdb's version includes in-frame clones alone and lacks a portion of them. Here the sample spans 45,000 or so clones, approximately 92% being singletons. This sample was included in a study of T cell changes during pregnancy in multiple sclerosis. V gave up 4 bases and J gave up 8 bases; unmatched junction bases: 8. The germline gives CDR1 SGDLS, CDR2 YYNGEE. This CDR3 has 15 residues. This receptor was taken from a female donor with multiple sclerosis, enrolled in a pregnancy study. The V gene is TRBV9, the J gene TRBJ2-1; 11 bases are shared with TRBD2. Sequences were derived from CD8+ T cells from peripheral blood mononuclear cells, sampled after pregnancy. CDR3 in amino acids: CASSITSGGFDEQFF. DNA of the CDR3: TGTGCCAGCAGCATAACTAGCGGGGGATTCGATGAGCAGTTCTTC.